This is a list of T cell receptor beta chains from one sample in a study of T cell responses to AZD1222 COVID-19 vaccine. Produced via immunoSEQ multiplex PCR; TCRdb's table is partial and in-frame only. The table includes more than 100,000 clones, approximately 90% detected once. The source material was peripheral blood, sampled on day 0 of AZD1222 vaccination. All receptors come from an adult in good health. The CDR3 runs from the conserved cysteine through the conserved F or W. The D gene is left open where the match is weak. Rows give clone size only sometimes, using once, few, many, or a class for an expanded clone.

j_gene	v_gene	abundance	d_gene	CDR3aa	CDR3nt
TRBJ1-2	TRBV7-9	-	TRBD1	CASSLISGRDRLNGYTF	TGTGCCAGCAGCTTAATTTCGGGTAGGGACAGGCTAAATGGCTACACCTTC
TRBJ1-2	TRBV28	-	-	CASSPGRMVGYTF	TGTGCCAGCAGTCCGGGACGGATGGTGGGCTACACCTTC
TRBJ2-3	TRBV27	-	TRBD1	CAAWDRDTQYF	TGTGCCGCGTGGGACAGAGATACGCAGTATTTT
TRBJ2-1	TRBV29-1	once	TRBD1	CSAGKDRVNEQFF	TGCAGCGCCGGAAAGGACAGGGTCAATGAGCAGTTCTTC
TRBJ1-2	TRBV5-4	-	-	CASSLEGRRIWGYTF	TGTGCCAGCAGCTTGGAGGGGCGCCGGATTTGGGGCTACACCTTC
TRBJ1-4	TRBV6-5	-	TRBD1	CASRPTGWDEKLFF	TGTGCCAGCAGACCGACAGGGTGGGACGAAAAACTGTTTTTT
TRBJ2-1	TRBV15	-	TRBD2	CATSRGGGVWDNEQFF	TGTGCCACCAGCAGAGGGGGGGGAGTATGGGACAATGAGCAGTTCTTC
TRBJ2-1	TRBV29-1	once	TRBD1	CSVGTGGPYNEQFF	TGCAGCGTTGGGACAGGGGGACCCTACAATGAGCAGTTCTTC
TRBJ2-1	TRBV10-2	once	TRBD1	CAIINRDRAGNEQFF	TGCGCCATAATAAACCGGGACAGGGCGGGCAATGAGCAGTTCTTC
TRBJ2-7	TRBV3-1/TRBV3-2	once	-	CASSQWAKHYEQYF	TGTGCCAGCAGCCAATGGGCCAAGCACTACGAGCAGTACTTC
TRBJ2-1	TRBV11-2	once	-	CASSLERQVGEQFF	TGTGCCAGCAGCTTAGAAAGACAGGTTGGTGAGCAGTTCTTC
TRBJ2-3	TRBV7-3	few	-	CASSLAPVSTDTQYF	TGTGCCAGCAGCTTAGCCCCGGTTAGCACAGATACGCAGTATTTT
TRBJ1-2	TRBV5-4	-	-	CASSLMGGGGYTF	TGTGCCAGCAGCTTGATGGGGGGAGGAGGCTACACCTTC
TRBJ1-3	TRBV10-3	-	-	CAISDPRQSARNTIYF	TGTGCCATCAGTGACCCCCGCCAAAGTGCCCGAAACACCATATATTTT
TRBJ1-6	TRBV30	-	-	CAWSPGTLNSPLHF	TGTGCCTGGAGTCCCGGGACACTTAATTCACCCCTCCACTTT
TRBJ1-5	TRBV19	-	-	CASSIGRGDQPQHF	TGTGCCAGTAGTATAGGTAGGGGGGATCAGCCCCAGCATTTT
TRBJ2-1	TRBV30	-	-	CAWGSGLSIYNEQFF	TGTGCCTGGGGATCGGGACTGTCGATTTACAATGAGCAGTTCTTC
TRBJ2-7	TRBV5-6	-	TRBD2	CASSPTRTSGSDEQYF	TGTGCCAGCAGCCCGACTCGGACTAGCGGGTCGGACGAGCAGTACTTC
TRBJ2-3	TRBV11-3	-	-	CASSFRQGSITDTQYF	TGTGCCAGCAGCTTTCGGCAGGGGTCCATCACAGATACGCAGTATTTT
TRBJ1-5	TRBV28	-	-	CASSLVQGEVPQHF	TGTGCCAGCAGTTTGGTACAGGGAGAAGTGCCCCAGCATTTT
TRBJ1-3	TRBV9	-	-	CASSDDGISGNTIYF	TGTGCCAGCAGCGACGACGGTATCTCTGGAAACACCATATATTTT
TRBJ2-7	TRBV5-4	-	TRBD2	CASSLAGTSKTEQYF	TGTGCCAGCAGCTTGGCCGGGACTAGCAAAACCGAGCAGTACTTC
TRBJ1-5	TRBV5-6	-	-	CASSLGPRAVQPQHF	TGTGCCAGCAGCTTGGGCCCCCGGGCGGTTCAGCCCCAGCATTTT
TRBJ1-5	TRBV29-1	-	-	CSVRAGAGNQPQHF	TGCAGCGTGCGGGCAGGGGCCGGCAATCAGCCCCAGCATTTT
TRBJ2-6	TRBV6-5	-	-	CASCPAGANVLTF	TGTGCCAGCTGTCCGGCTGGGGCCAACGTCCTGACTTTC
TRBJ2-7	TRBV28	-	TRBD1	CASSWGQSEQYF	TGTGCCAGCAGTTGGGGACAGTCCGAGCAGTACTTC
TRBJ2-1	TRBV15	-	TRBD2	CATRGRTGGNNEQFF	TGTGCCACCAGGGGACGGACGGGGGGGAACAATGAGCAGTTCTTC
TRBJ2-1	TRBV30	-	-	CAWSPRQSDSYNEQFF	TGTGCCTGGAGTCCGCGACAGTCCGACTCCTACAATGAGCAGTTCTTC
TRBJ2-2	TRBV19	-	TRBD1	CASSITGTGGNTGELFF	TGTGCCAGTAGTATAACCGGGACAGGGGGGAACACCGGGGAGCTGTTTTTT
TRBJ2-7	TRBV5-6	few	TRBD2	CASSLAAGGGEQYF	TGTGCCAGCAGCTTGGCAGCGGGAGGGGGCGAGCAGTACTTC
TRBJ1-5	TRBV2	-	TRBD1	CASSDGQAPGPQHF	TGTGCCAGCAGTGATGGACAGGCCCCGGGGCCCCAGCATTTT
TRBJ2-1	TRBV19	-	-	CASSIVRGTGTNEQFF	TGTGCCAGTAGTATAGTTCGCGGTACAGGGACCAATGAGCAGTTCTTC
TRBJ2-7	TRBV24-1	-	TRBD1	CATSAGTGAYEQYF	TGTGCCACCAGTGCCGGGACAGGGGCTTACGAGCAGTACTTC
TRBJ1-2	TRBV27	-	-	CASRRREQGGYGYTF	TGTGCCAGCCGAAGGAGGGAACAAGGAGGCTATGGCTACACCTTC
TRBJ2-1	TRBV7-3	-	-	CASSLRGGRSDEQFF	TGTGCCAGCAGCTTAAGGGGTGGGAGGTCGGATGAGCAGTTCTTC
TRBJ2-1	TRBV10-2	once	-	CASSVLAADKGEQFF	TGCGCCAGCAGTGTATTAGCGGCAGACAAGGGTGAGCAGTTCTTC
TRBJ1-3	TRBV5-1	-	-	CASSYDGHGNTIYF	TGCGCCAGCAGCTACGACGGCCATGGAAACACCATATATTTT
TRBJ2-6	TRBV3-1/TRBV3-2	-	-	CASSQVGAGANVLTF	TGTGCCAGCAGCCAAGTGGGGGCTGGGGCCAACGTCCTGACTTTC
TRBJ2-7	TRBV5-5	-	-	CASSLEPGPYEQYF	TGTGCCAGCAGCTTAGAACCCGGGCCCTACGAGCAGTACTTC
TRBJ2-2	TRBV7-6	-	TRBD2	CASNPRGGSGTGELFF	TGTGCCAGCAACCCTCGGGGAGGGAGTGGGACCGGGGAGCTGTTTTTT
TRBJ2-7	TRBV5-1	-	-	CASSLQASDEQYF	TGCGCCAGCAGCCTCCAAGCCTCCGACGAGCAGTACTTC
TRBJ1-1	TRBV9	-	-	CASSVVGQSEAFF	TGTGCCAGCAGCGTAGTCGGGCAGAGTGAAGCTTTCTTT
TRBJ2-3	TRBV10-2	-	TRBD2	CASKREGLDTQYF	TGCGCCAGCAAGCGGGAGGGACTAGATACGCAGTATTTT
TRBJ1-5	TRBV19	-	-	CASSWRGGNQPQHF	TGTGCCAGTAGTTGGAGAGGGGGGAATCAGCCCCAGCATTTT